This TCR beta chain was identified in a study of T cell repertoires in cytomegalovirus infection (dated by TCRdb to the late 2010s). Regarding the study in general: Peptide stimulations targeted recently identified HLA-C-restricted CMV epitopes, whose presentation resists viral immunomodulation, together with well-studied HLA-B-restricted epitopes. The HLA type of each donor mattered for the analysis, because public TCR beta signatures pointed to carriage of CMV infection along with the matching HLA type. General findings and caveats noted by the study authors: The ex vivo response was dominated by HLA-C-restricted CMV-specific TCR beta clonotypes, which also provided the single most frequent clonotype in two of eight donors. Carriers of CMV infection plus the relevant HLA type were discriminated by the cumulative frequency of public TCR beta family members in the study cohort and in an independent approximately 350-donor cohort.

Per the publication, the treatment or condition label means: in vitro stimulation with specific CMV peptide epitopes to enrich CMV-specific T cells. The cysteine opens and the phenylalanine closes a CDR3 of 13 amino acids. The read is trimmed to its CDR3 DNA, 39 bases read in frame from base 1. Per the germline V gene, LGHNA is the CDR1 and YSLEER is the CDR2. Between the V and J ends, shortened by 4 bases and 8 bases respectively, the junction contains 14 bases. Data came from an Illumina HiSeq 1500. The public reads were quality trimmed at Q25 with fastp and then assembled into clones with MiXCR by TCRdb, keeping productive beta chains. Merged by CDR3 protein, the rows form single entries marked with the most common genes and DNA. The sample contains some 150,000 distinct CDR3 sequences, more than 25% of them found a single time. The ten biggest clones cover around 50% of the sample. Regarding this clonotype: Its target antigen remains unknown. Base-call qualities are not available, and no considerably larger clone is one nucleotide away.

This TCR was recovered from a human donor in good health (CMV status not recorded). Some clones in this sample may be carry-over from other donors' samples. The chain is encoded by TRBV4-3 joined to TRBJ1-2; TRBD1 could be the D gene, as 6 bases match. This sample comprised CD8+ T cells from cultured PBMCs, obtained from culture after CMV antigen stimulation. Here is the DNA: TGCGCCAGCAGCCCTATACAGGGATACGGCTACACCTTC. It encodes CASSPIQGYGYTF.